A selection of T cell receptor beta chains follows, all from one sample in a study of chemoradiotherapy in HPV16-positive cancers. The data were produced by immunoSEQ multiplex PCR, yet TCRdb's version contains in-frame clones alone and is incomplete. The sample shows approximately 10,000 clones, approximately 78% of them seen only once. Sampling was conducted from a patient who underwent chemoradiotherapy. These TCRs come from a human donor with HPV-associated anogenital cancer. Each CDR3 is given with its conserved first and last residue. D genes are given only for firm matches. Part of the rows lack a size; the others show once, few, many or a class for expanded clones.

j_call clone_size v_call d_call cdr3_aa cdr3_nt
TRBJ1-3 few TRBV18 TRBD1 CASSPGGESSGNTIYF TGTGCCAGCTCCCCAGGGGGGGAAAGCTCTGGAAACACCATATATTTT
TRBJ1-1 - TRBV7-9 - CASSLEGPMNTEAFF TGTGCCAGCAGCTTAGAAGGGCCAATGAACACTGAAGCTTTCTTT
TRBJ1-1 - TRBV7-8 TRBD1 CASSPGTGAEAFF TGTGCCAGCAGCCCGGGGACAGGCGCTGAAGCTTTCTTT
TRBJ2-5 - TRBV18 - CASSVYQETQYF TGTGCCAGCTCTGTGTACCAAGAGACCCAGTACTTC
TRBJ2-7 - TRBV29-1 - CSVARGQDEYF TGCAGCGTTGCCAGGGGTCAAGATGAGTACTTC
TRBJ2-5 - TRBV11-3 - CASSFRSGDKETQYF TGTGCCAGCAGCTTTAGATCTGGGGACAAAGAGACCCAGTACTTC
TRBJ2-7 - TRBV7-3 - CASSLGSGGRYEQYF TGTGCCAGCAGCTTAGGTTCCGGGGGCAGGTACGAGCAGTACTTC
TRBJ2-3 - TRBV19 TRBD2 CASSIRGGVPTDTQYF TGTGCCAGTAGTATTCGTGGGGGGGTCCCCACAGATACGCAGTATTTT
TRBJ1-3 - TRBV5-5 - CASTPAGFGNTIYF TGTGCCAGCACGCCCGCGGGGTTTGGAAACACCATATATTTT
TRBJ1-1 - TRBV21-1 - CAIDGTLNTEAFF TGTGCCATCGACGGGACACTGAACACTGAAGCTTTCTTT
TRBJ2-7 - TRBV15 - CATSRGGEAYEQYF TGTGCCACCAGCAGAGGCGGAGAGGCCTACGAGCAGTACTTC
TRBJ2-1 - TRBV7-2 - CASSLAFGQYNEQFF TGTGCCAGCAGCCTAGCTTTTGGACAGTACAATGAGCAGTTCTTC
TRBJ2-5 - TRBV20-1 - CSAQRQETQYF TGCAGCGCTCAAAGGCAAGAGACCCAGTACTTC
TRBJ2-5 few TRBV7-2 TRBD1 CASSQAGQGVQETQYF TGTGCCAGCAGTCAGGCCGGGCAGGGGGTGCAAGAGACCCAGTACTTC
TRBJ2-3 - TRBV19 - CASSMGRVSTDTQYF TGTGCCAGTAGTATGGGACGGGTGAGCACAGATACGCAGTATTTT